This T cell receptor beta chain was sequenced in a study of T-cell reconstitution after alpha-beta-depleted transplantation in children. Unique molecular identifiers were incorporated during preparation of the TCRbeta library. TCRdb processed the PCR reads anew with MiXCR; each CDR3 protein has one entry. The sample records some 550,000 distinct CDR3 sequences, under 25% being singletons. This clonotype appeared a few times. What it binds is unknown. Trimming took 3 bases from V and 9 from J, leaving 15 bases between them. This CDR3 is 13 amino acids long. Germline CDR1 is SGHDT and CDR2 is YYEEEE. Study findings and constraints: It was surviving recipient T cells and thymic progenitors that gave some patients high TCRbeta diversity at day 60. After transplant, at about two months, alpha-beta T cells were reportedly derived from several hundred expanded graft clones.

This TCR was recovered from a boy under two years old who had a stem cell transplant for acute myeloid leukemia, so the T cells may come from the graft donor. The sample here was PBMCs, mostly from graft donor cells, taken 360 days after TCRalphabeta/CD19-depleted stem cell transplant. This chain links TRBV5-6 with TRBJ1-1; D is uncertain. Written as DNA, the CDR3 is TGTGCCAGCAGCTCCGGTAGACCACCTAAAGCTTTCTTT. This codes for CASSSGRPPKAFF.